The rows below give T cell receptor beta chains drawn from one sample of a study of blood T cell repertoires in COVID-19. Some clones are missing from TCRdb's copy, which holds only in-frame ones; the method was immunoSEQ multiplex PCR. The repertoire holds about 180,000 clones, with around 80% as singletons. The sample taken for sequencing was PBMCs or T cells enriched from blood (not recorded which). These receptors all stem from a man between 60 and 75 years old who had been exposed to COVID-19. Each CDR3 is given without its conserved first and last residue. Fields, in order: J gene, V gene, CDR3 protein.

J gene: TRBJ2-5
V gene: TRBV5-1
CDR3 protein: ASSSDSHRETQY

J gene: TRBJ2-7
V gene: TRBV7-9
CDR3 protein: ASSSGTKTYEQY

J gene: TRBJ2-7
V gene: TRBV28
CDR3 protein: ASSLEWERQY

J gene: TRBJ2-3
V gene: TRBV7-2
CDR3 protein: ASSGGWRPTDTQY

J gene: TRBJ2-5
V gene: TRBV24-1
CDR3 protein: ATSDLGGLETQY

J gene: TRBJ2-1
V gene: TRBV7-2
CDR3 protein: ASSVGQRNEQF

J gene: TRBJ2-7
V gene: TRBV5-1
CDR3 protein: ASSRDRGAYEQY

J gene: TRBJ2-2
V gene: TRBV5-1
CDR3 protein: ASSLAGSGASGELF

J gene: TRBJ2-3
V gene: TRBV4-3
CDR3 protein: ASSPQTIGGTDTQY

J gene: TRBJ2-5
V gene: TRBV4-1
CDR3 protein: ASSQEGGRTQETQY

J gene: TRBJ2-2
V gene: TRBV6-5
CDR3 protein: ASSPREGPPGELF

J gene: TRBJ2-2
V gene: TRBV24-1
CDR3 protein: ATARDTGELF

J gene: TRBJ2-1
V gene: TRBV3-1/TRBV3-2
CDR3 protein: ASSPDSGNGNEQF

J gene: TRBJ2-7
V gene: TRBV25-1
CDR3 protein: ASSVAGTYEQY

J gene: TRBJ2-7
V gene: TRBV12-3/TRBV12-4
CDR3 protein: ASSFPSGYEQY

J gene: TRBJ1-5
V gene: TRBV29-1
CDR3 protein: SVVVGGSNQPQH

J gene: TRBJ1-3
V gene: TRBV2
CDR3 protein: ASSERPRSGNTIY

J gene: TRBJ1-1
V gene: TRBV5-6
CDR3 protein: ASSFPQGNTEAF

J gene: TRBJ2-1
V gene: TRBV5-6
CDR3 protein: ASNGGTSGYNEQF

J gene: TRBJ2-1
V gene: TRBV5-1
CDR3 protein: ASSLNVPSGGLYNEQF

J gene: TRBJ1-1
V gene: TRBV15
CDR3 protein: ATSRDPVNTEAF

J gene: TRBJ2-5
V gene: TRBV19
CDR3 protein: ASSMYSSSETQY

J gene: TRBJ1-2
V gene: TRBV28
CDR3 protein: ASSVQGRYGYT

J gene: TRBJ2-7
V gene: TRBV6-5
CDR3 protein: ASSSGILPEEQY

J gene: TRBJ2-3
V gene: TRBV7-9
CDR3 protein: ASSPHSGPSTDTQY

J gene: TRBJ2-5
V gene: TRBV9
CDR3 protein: ASSAVLAGGLETQY

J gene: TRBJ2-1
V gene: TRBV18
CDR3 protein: ASSPAGASSYNEQF

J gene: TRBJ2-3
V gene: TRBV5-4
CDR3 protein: ASSLPADTQY

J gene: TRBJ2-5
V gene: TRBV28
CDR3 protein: ASTPGGGRRKTQY

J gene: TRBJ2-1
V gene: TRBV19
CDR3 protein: ASSSRGGDEQF

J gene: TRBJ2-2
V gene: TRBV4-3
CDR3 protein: ASSQAPRGNTGELF

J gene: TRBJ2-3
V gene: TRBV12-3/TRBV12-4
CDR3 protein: ASSSGVRDTQY

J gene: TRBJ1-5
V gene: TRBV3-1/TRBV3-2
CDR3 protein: ASSQADDTYNQPQH

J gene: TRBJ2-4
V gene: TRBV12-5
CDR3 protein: ASGAAAGAKNIQY

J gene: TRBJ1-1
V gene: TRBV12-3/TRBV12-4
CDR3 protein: ASRGQGDTEAF

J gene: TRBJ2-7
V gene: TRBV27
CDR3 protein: ASTTSAGYEQY

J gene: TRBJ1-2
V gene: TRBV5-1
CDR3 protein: ASSRDRPDYGYT

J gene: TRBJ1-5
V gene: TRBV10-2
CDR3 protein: ASSPTPAGGRNQPQH

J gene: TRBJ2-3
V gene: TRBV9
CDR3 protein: ASSPLGSGVGDTQY

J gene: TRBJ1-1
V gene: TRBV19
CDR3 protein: ASFEGRSNTEAF

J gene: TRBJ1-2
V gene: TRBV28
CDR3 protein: ASRQALYGYT